The present TCR beta chain was sequenced within a study of blood T cell repertoires in COVID-19. Turning to the study itself: From T cells, B-cell-depleted T cells, or PBMCs came the material, which was cDNA or gDNA.

The method was immunoSEQ multiplex PCR; TCRdb's version includes in-frame clones alone and lacks a portion of them. The sample lists a few hundred thousand clones, about nine tenths occurring once. Germline V gene data show CDR1 as SGHRS and CDR2 as YFSETQ. The germline V and J ends were trimmed by 1 base and 8 bases, with 10 bases remaining between them. The CDR3 is made up of 14 amino acids. The source material was peripheral blood. This clonotype originated in a woman between 50 and 59 years old who had recovered from COVID-19. V gene TRBV5-1 combines with J gene TRBJ1-6; D remains unclear. The CDR3 loop is CASSLTGYDSPLHF. In DNA, the CDR3 is TGCGCCAGCAGCTTGACGGGATACGATTCACCCCTCCACTTT.